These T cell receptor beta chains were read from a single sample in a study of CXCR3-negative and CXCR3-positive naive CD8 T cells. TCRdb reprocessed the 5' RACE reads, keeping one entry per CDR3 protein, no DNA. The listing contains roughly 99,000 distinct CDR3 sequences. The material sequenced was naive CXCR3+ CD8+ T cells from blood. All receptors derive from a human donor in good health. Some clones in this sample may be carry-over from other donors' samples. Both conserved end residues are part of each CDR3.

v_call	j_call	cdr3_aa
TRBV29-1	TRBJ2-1	CSVKGLAGGPLYNEQFF
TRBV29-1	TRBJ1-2	CSVDEGHGYTF
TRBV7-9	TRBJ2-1	CASSKTEENEQFF
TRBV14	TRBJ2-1	CASSQDWVNRPFF
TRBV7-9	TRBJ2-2	CASSSSLNTGELFF
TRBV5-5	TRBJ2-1	CASSLGGGGPGNEQFF
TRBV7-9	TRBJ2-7	CASSLAGDEQYF
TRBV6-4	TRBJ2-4	CASSAGQVAKNIQYF
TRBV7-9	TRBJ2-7	CASSLRLATYEQYF
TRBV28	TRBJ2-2	CASSLFGKGGAGELFF
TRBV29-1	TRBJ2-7	CSVAQGAFGEQYF
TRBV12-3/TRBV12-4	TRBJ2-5	CASIKRMAGEETQYF
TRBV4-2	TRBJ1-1	CASSQDWWVRSEAFF
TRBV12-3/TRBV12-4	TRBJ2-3	CASSFHVLEFSSDTQYF
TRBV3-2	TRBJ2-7	CASSQGSSGVSYEQYF
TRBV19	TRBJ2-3	CASRPKGQGRVTDTQYF
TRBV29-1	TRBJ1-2	CSVEDLGTPYGYTF
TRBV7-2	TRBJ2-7	CASSSGGAYEQYF
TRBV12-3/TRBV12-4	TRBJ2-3	CASSLGVSPSTDTQYF
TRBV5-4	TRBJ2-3	CASSLGDVAPLITDTQYF
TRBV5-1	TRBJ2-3	CASVARIADLTDTQYF
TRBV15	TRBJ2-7	CATSSGTGGSYEQYF
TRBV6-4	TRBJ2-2	CASSEDSGGTGELFF
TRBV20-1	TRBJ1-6	CSAADRESYSPLHF
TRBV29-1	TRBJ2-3	CSALPDGPRTDTQYF
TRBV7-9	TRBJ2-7	CASSKDPEDEQYF
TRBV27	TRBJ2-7	CASSLDRVYEQYF
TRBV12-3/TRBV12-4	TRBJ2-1	CASSLVGDWVTKLPEQFF
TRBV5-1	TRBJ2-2	CASSSGTGGTGELFF
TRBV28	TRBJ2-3	CASSGLAGTDTQYF
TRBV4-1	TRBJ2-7	CASSQPGRQDYEQYF
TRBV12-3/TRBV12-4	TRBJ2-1	CASSLPGRSNEQFF
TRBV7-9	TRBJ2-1	CASSYTWGAYNEQFF
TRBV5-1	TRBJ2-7	CASSFRTGGFYEQYF
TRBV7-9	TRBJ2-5	CASRTGTLQETQYF
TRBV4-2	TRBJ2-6	CASSQRGTSGGSSGANVLTF
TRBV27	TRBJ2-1	CASSFGTFNEQFF
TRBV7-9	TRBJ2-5	CASSPVGQETQYF
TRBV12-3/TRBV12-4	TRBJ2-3	CASSFSGDSYTDTQYF
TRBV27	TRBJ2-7	CASSLSNRYHYEQYF
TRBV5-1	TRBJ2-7	CASSYDRGSAYEQYF
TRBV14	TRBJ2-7	CASSQVGDAREPYEQYF
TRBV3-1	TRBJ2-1	CASSRIGGAYNEQFF
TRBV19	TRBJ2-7	CASSIFFGTSYEQYF
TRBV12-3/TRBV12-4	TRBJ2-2	CASSFSLELFF
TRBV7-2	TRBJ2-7	CASSFVPTDNYEQYF
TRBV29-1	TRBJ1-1	CSVERETEAFF
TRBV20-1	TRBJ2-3	CSLRGIGTDTQYF
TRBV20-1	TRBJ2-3	CSARDVADTQYF
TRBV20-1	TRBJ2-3	CSAFRDRNTDTQYF
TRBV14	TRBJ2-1	CASSLLYNEQFF
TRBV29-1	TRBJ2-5	CSVEGPASGRAETQYF
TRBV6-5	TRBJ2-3	CASSYGLDRGLTDTQYF
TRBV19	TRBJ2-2	CASSAGHVSTGELFF
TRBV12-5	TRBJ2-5	CASGLPILGETQYF